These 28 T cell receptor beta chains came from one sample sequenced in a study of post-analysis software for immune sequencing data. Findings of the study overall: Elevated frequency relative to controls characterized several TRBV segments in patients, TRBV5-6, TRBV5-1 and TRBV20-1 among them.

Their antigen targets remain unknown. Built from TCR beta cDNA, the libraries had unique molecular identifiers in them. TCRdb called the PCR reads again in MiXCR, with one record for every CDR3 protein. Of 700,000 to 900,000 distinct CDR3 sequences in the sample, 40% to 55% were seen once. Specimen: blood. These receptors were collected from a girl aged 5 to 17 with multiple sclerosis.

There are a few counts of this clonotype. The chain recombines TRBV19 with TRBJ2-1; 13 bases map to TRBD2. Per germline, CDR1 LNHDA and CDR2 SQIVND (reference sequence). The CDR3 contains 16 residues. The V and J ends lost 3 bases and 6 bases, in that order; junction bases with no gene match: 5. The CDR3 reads CASSISLAGGLNEQFF. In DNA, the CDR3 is TGTGCCAGTAGTATCTCACTAGCGGGAGGGCTCAATGAGCAGTTCTTC.

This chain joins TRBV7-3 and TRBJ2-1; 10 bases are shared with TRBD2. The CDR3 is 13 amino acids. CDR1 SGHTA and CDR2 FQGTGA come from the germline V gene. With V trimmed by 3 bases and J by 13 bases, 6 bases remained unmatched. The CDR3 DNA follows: TGTGCCAGCAGCTTTACCTCTAGCGGGAGACAGTTCTTC. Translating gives CASSFTSSGRQFF.

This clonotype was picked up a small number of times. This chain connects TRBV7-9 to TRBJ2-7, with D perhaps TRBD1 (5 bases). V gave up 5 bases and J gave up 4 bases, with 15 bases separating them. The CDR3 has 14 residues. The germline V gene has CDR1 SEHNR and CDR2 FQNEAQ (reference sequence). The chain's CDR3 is CASSPTTTEYEQYF. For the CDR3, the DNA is TGTGCCAGCAGCCCAACCACGACAGAGTACGAGCAGTACTTC.

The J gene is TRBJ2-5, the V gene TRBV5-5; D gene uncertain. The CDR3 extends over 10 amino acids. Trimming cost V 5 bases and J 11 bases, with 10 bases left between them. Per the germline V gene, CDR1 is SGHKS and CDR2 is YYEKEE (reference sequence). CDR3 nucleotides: TGTGCCAGCAGACCACGTCCGCAGTACTTC. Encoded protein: CASRPRPQYF.

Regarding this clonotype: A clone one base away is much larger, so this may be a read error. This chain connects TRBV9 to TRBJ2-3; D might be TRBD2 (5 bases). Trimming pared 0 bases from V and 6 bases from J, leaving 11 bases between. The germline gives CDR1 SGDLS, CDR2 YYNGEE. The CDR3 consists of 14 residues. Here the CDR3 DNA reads TGTGCCAGCAGCGTAGTCCCCGGCGGGGATACGCAGTATTTT. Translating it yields CASSVVPGGDTQYF.

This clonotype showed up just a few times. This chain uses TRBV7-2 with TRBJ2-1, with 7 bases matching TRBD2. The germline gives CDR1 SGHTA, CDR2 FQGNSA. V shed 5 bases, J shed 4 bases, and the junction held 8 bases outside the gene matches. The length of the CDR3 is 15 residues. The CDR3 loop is CASSPASGHYNEQFF. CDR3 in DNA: TGTGCCAGCAGCCCTGCTAGCGGCCATTACAATGAGCAGTTCTTC.

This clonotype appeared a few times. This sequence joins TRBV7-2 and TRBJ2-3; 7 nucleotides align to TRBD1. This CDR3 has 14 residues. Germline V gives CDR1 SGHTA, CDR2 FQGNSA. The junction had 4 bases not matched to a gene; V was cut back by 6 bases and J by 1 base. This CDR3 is CASRQGRGTDTQYF. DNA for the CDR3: TGTGCCAGCAGACAGGGGCGAGGCACAGATACGCAGTATTTT.

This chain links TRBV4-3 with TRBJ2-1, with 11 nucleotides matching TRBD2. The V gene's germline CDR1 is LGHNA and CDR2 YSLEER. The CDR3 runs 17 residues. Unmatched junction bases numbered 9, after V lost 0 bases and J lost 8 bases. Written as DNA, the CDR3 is TGCGCCAGCAGCCAAGATCCACCACTAGCGGGAGATGATGAGCAGTTCTTC. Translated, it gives CASSQDPPLAGDDEQFF.

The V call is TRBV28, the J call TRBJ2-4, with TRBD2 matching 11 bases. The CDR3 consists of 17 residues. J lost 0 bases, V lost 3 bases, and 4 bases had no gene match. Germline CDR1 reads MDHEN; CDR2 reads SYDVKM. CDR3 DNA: TGTGCCAGCAGTTTTTTGACTAGCGGGGTAGCCAAAAACATTCAGTACTTC. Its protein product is CASSFLTSGVAKNIQYF.

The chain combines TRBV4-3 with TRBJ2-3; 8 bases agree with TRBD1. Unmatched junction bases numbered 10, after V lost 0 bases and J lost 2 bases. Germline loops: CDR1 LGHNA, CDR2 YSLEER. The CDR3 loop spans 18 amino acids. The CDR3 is CASSQERSRGLATDTQYF. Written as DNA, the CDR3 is TGCGCCAGCAGCCAAGAAAGGAGCAGGGGGCTTGCCACAGATACGCAGTATTTT.

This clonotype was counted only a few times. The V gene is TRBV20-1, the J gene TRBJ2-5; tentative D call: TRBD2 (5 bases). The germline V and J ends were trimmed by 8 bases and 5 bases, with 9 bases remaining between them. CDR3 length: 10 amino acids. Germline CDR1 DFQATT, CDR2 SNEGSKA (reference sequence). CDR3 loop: CSWTGETQYF. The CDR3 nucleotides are TGCAGTTGGACGGGGGAGACCCAGTACTTC.

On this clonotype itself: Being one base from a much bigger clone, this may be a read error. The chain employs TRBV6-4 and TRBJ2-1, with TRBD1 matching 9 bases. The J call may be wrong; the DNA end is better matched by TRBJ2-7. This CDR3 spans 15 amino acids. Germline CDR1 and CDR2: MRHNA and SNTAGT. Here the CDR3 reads CASSDGQGSYNEQYF. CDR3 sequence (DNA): TGTGCCAGCAGTGACGGACAGGGGTCCTACAATGAGCAGTACTTC.

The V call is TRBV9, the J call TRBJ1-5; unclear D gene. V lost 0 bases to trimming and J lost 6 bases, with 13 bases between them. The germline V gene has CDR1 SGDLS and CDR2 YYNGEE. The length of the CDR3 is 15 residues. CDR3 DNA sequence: TGTGCCAGCAGCGTAGGCCCGTATGGACCTCAGCCCCAGCATTTT. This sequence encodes CASSVGPYGPQPQHF. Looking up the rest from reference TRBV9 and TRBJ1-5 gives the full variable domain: DSGVTQTPKHLITATGQRVTLRCSPRSGDLSVYWYQQSLDQGLQFLIQYYNGEERAKGNILERFSAQQFPDLHSELNLSSLELGDSALYFCASSVGPYGPQPQHFGDGTRLSIL.

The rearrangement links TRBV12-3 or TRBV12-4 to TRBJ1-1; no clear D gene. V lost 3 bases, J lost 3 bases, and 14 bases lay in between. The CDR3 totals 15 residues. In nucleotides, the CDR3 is TGTGCCAGCAGTTTGAACGGGATCGCGGACACTGAAGCTTTCTTT. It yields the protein CASSLNGIADTEAFF.

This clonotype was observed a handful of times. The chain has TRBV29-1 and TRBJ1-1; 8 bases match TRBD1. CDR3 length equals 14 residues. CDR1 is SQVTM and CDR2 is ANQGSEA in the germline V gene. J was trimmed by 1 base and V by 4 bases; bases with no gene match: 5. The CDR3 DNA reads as TGCAGCGTTGTAGGACAGGGAGGGAACACTGAAGCTTTCTTT. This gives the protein CSVVGQGGNTEAFF.

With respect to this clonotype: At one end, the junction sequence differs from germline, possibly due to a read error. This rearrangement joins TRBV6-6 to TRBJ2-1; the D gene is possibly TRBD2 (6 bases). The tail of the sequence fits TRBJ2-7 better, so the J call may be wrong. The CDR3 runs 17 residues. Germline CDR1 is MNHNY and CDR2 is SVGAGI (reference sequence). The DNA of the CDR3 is TGTGCCAGTAGTTACTCCGGGACTCCGAGCTCCTACAATGAGCAGTACTTC. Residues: CASSYSGTPSSYNEQYF.

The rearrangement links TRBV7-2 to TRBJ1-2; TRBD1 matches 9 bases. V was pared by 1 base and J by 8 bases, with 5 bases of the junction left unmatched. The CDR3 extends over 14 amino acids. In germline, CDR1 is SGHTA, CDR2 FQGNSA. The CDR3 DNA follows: TGTGCCAGCAGCTTAGTCCCGGGACAGGGAGGCTACACCTTC. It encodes CASSLVPGQGGYTF. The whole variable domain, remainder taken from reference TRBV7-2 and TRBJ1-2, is GAGVSQSPSNKVTEKGKDVELRCDPISGHTALYWYRQSLGQGLEFLIYFQGNSAPDKSGLPSDRFSAERTGGSVSTLTIQRTQQEDSAVYLCASSLVPGQGGYTFGSGTRLTVV.

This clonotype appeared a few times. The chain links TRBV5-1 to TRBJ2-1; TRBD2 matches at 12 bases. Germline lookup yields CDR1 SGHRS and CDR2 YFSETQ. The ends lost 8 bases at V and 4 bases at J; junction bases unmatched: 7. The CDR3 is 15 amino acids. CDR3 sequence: CASKTGTSGYNEQFF. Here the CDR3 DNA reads TGCGCCAGTAAAACCGGGACTAGCGGGTACAATGAGCAGTTCTTC.

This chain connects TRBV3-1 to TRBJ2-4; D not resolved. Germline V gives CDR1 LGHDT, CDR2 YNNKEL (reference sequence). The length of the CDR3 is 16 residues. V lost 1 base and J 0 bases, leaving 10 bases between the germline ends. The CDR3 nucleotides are TGTGCCAGCAGCCAAGGGGCTAGTGCAGCCAAAAACATTCAGTACTTC. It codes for CASSQGASAAKNIQYF.

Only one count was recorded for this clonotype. The CDR3 here is CASSLSGSGTYNEQFF. The CDR3 coding sequence is TGTGCCAGCAGCCTTAGCGGGAGTGGAACCTACAATGAGCAGTTCTTC. The chain carries TRBV7-3 and TRBJ2-1; 9 bases agree with TRBD2. This CDR3 region has 16 residues. Trimming at V came to 5 bases and at J to 2 bases, leaving 7 bases not matched to a gene. Germline values: CDR1 SGHTA, CDR2 FQGTGA.

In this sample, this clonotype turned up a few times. The CDR3 sequence: CASRSTPSTDTQYF. The CDR3, as DNA: TGTGCCAGCAGGTCTACCCCTAGCACAGATACGCAGTATTTT. The chain uses TRBV7-2 and TRBJ2-3; the D is unclear. The V and J ends lost 6 bases and 0 bases respectively, with 10 bases between them. The germline gives CDR1 SGHTA, CDR2 FQGNSA. The CDR3 sequence is 14 residues long.

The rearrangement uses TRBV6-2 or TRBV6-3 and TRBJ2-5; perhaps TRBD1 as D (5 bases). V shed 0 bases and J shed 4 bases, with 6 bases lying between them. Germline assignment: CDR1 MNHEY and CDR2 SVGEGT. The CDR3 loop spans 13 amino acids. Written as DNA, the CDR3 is TGTGCCAGCAGTTACTCGACAGCAGAGACCCAGTACTTC. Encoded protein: CASSYSTAETQYF.

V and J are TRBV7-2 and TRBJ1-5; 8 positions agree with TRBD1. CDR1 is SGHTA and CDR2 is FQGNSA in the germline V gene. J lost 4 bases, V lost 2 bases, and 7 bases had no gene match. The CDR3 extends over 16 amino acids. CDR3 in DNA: TGTGCCAGCAGCTTACGGACAGGGCCGGCAAATCAGCCCCAGCATTTT. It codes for CASSLRTGPANQPQHF.

The CDR3 spells CASGPDRGWNGYTF. The CDR3 coding sequence is TGTGCTAGTGGTCCGGACAGGGGGTGGAATGGCTACACCTTC. V usage is TRBV12-5 and J usage is TRBJ1-2; 10 bases map to TRBD1. The junction had 6 bases not matched to a gene; V was cut back by 5 bases and J by 6 bases. The germline gives CDR1 LGHNT, CDR2 FRNRAP. The CDR3 contains 14 residues.

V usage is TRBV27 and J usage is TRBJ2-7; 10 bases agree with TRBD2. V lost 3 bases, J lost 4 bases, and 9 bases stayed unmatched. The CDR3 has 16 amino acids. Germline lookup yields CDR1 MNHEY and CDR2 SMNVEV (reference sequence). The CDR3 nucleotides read TGTGCCAGCAGTTTGGGGTCTAGCGGGAGTGAATACGAGCAGTACTTC. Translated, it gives CASSLGSSGSEYEQYF.

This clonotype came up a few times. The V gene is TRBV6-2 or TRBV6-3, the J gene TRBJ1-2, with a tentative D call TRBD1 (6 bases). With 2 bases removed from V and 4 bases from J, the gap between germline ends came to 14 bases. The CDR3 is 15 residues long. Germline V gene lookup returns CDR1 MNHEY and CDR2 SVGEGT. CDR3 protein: CASSYGQTTFYGYTF. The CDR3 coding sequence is TGTGCCAGCAGTTACGGACAGACTACGTTCTATGGCTACACCTTC.

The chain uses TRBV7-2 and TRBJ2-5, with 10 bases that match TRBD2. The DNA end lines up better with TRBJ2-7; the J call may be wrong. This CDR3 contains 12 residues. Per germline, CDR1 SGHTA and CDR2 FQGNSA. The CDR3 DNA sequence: TGTGCCAGTAGAGCGGGAGGGCGCGAGCAGTACTTC. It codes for CASRAGGREQYF.

CDR3 sequence (DNA): TGCAGTGCTGGGACTAGCGGGACAGAGACCCAGTACTTC. Its protein is CSAGTSGTETQYF. The chain combines TRBV20-1 with TRBJ2-5; TRBD2 agrees at 13 bases. Germline V lookup: CDR1 DFQATT, CDR2 SNEGSKA (reference sequence). Losses at the gene ends were 5 bases for V and 4 bases for J; bases not matched to a gene: 1. The CDR3 length is 13 residues.